This record covers a single T cell receptor beta chain. These data come from a study of blood T cell repertoires in COVID-19. At the level of the study: COVID-19 samples collected from the United States, Italy and Spain covered acute and convalescent phases.

Original methodology: Reference gene primer amplification yielded estimated nucleated cell counts. This table comes from immunoSEQ multiplex PCR, and its TCRdb copy is limited to in-frame clones, with some not included. V and J calls and clone size are as listed in that table; D and trimming were resolved from the DNA. The sample holds roughly 500,000 clones, approximately 87% seen once. Categorization into cohorts depended on clinical history that participants reported. With V trimmed by 0 bases and J by 5 bases, 4 bases remained unmatched. Per the germline V gene, CDR1 is GTSNPN and CDR2 is SVGIG (reference sequence). The CDR3 totals 15 residues.

The V and J genes are TRBV30 and TRBJ1-4, with 9 bases aligning to TRBD1. This clonotype originated in a woman in her forties who had recovered from COVID-19. The sample was PBMCs or T cells enriched from blood (not recorded which). CDR3 amino acids: CAWSVIGQGNEKLFF. The CDR3 DNA reads TGTGCCTGGAGTGTAATCGGACAGGGGAATGAAAAACTGTTTTTT. Filled out from reference TRBV30 and TRBJ1-4, the complete variable domain reads SQTIHQWPATLVQPVGSPLSLECTVEGTSNPNLYWYRQAAGRGLQLLFYSVGIGQISSEVPQNLSASRPQDRQFILSSKKLLLSDSGFYLCAWSVIGQGNEKLFFGSGTQLSVL.